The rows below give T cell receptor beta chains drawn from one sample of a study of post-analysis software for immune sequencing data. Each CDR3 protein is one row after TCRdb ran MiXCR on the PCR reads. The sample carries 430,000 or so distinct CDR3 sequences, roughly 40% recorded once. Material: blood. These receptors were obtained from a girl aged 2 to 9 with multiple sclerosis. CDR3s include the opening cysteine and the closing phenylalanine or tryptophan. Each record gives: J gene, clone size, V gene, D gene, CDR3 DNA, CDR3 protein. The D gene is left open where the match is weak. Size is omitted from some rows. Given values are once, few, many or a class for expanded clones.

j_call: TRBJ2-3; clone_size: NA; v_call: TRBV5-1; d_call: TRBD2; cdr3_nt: TGCGCCAGCAGCTCAGTCCCGGGACTAGCGGGAACAGATACGCAGTATTTT; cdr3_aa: CASSSVPGLAGTDTQYF
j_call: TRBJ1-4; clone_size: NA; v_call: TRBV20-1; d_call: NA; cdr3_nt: TGCAGTGCTAGAGAGGGGCGTCGGGAAAAACTGTTTTTT; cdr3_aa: CSAREGRREKLFF
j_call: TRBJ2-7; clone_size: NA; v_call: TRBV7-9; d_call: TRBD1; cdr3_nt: TGTGCCAGCCGGGACTCGGGACAGGGCTCCTACGAGCAGTACTTC; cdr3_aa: CASRDSGQGSYEQYF
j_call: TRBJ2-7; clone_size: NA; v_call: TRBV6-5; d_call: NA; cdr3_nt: TGTGCCAGCAGTTACTACCCAGATGGGTCCTACAATGAGCAGTACTTC; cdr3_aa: CASSYYPDGSYNEQYF
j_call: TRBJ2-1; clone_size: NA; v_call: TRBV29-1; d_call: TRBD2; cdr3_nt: TGCAGCGTTGAAATTAGCGGGGGGGACTCCTACAATGAGCAGTTCTTC; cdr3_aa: CSVEISGGDSYNEQFF
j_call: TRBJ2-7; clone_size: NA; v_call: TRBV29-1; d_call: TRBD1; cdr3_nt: TGCAGCGTTGATTTTCGACAGGGGGGGAATCAAGGGTTACAGTACTTC; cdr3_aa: CSVDFRQGGNQGLQYF
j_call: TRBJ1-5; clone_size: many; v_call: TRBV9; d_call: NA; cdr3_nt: TGTGCCAGCAGCCCTACTCCCGAGACACCCCTTCACCTCCAGCATTTT; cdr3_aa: CASSPTPETPLHLQHF
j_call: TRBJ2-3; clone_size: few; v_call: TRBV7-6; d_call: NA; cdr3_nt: TGTGCCAGCCGGGTCTCCGGCACAGATACGCAGTATTTT; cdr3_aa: CASRVSGTDTQYF
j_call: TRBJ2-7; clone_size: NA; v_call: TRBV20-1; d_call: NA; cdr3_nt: TGCAGTGCTAAGCAGGACACACGCTACGAGCAGTACTTC; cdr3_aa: CSAKQDTRYEQYF
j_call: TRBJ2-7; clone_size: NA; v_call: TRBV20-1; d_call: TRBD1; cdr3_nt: TGCAGTGCTAGAGATAGGGACAGGTCCTACGAGCAGTACTTC; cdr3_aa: CSARDRDRSYEQYF
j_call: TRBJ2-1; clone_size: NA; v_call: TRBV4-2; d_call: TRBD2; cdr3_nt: TGTGCCAGCAGCCAAGTAGGCCTAGCGGGAGGACAGGACAATGAGCAGTTCTTC; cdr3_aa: CASSQVGLAGGQDNEQFF
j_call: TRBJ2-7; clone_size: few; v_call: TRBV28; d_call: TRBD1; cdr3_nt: TGTGCCAGCAGACAGGGGGTCTACGAGCAGTACTTC; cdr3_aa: CASRQGVYEQYF
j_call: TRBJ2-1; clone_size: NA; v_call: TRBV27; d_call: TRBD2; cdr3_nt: TGTGCCTGCAGTTTAGGTCCTATACTAGCGGGACCCTACAATGAGCAGTTCTTC; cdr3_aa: CACSLGPILAGPYNEQFF
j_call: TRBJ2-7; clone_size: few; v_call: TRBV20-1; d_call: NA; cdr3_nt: TGCAGTGCTACAACGAGGGGGGCTACCCCCTACGAGCAGTACTTC; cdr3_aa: CSATTRGATPYEQYF
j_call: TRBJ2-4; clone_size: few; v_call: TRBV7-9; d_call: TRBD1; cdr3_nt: TGTGCCAGCAGCACGACAGGGTTAGGGCAGTACTTC; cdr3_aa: CASSTTGLGQYF
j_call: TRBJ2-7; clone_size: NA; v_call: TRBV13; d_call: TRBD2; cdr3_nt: TGTGCCAGCAACTTAGGAGGGACTAGCACTTACGAGCAGTACTTC; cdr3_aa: CASNLGGTSTYEQYF
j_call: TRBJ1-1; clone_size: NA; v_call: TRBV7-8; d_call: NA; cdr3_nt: TGTGCCAGCAGCTTAGGGACAGAGGGAAACACTGAAGCTTTCTTT; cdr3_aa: CASSLGTEGNTEAFF
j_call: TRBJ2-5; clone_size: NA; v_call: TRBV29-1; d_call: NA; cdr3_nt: TGCAGCGTCCAACGCGATAACCAAGAGACCCAGTACTTC; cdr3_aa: CSVQRDNQETQYF
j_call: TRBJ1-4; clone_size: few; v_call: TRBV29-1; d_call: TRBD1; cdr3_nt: TGCAGCGTTGAAGATCGTAAGGGGGCGGGGGAAAAACTGTTTTTT; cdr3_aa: CSVEDRKGAGEKLFF
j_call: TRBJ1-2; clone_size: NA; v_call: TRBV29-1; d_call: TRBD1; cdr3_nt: TGCAGCGTGGCTACGGACAGGAATCTCTATGGCTACACCTTC; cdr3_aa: CSVATDRNLYGYTF
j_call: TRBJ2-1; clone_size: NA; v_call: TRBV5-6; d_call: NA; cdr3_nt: TGTGCCAGCGGATTACAGGGACCCTACAATGAGCAGTTCTTC; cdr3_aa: CASGLQGPYNEQFF
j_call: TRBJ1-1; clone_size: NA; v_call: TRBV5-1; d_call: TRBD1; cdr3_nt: TGCGCCAGCAGCTTCGGTCAGACAGGGGCTGAAGCTTTCTTT; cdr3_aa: CASSFGQTGAEAFF
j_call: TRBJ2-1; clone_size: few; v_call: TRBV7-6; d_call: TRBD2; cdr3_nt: TGTGCCAGCAGCTTAAGGACTAGCGCTTACAATGAGCAGTTCTTC; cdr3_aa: CASSLRTSAYNEQFF
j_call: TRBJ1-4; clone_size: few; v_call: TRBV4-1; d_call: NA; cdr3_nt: TGCGCCAGCAGCCGAAAATTGCGGCAAGATGAGAATGAAAAACTGTTTTTT; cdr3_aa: CASSRKLRQDENEKLFF
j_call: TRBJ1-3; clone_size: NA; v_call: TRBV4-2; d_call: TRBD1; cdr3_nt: TGTGCCAGCAGCCAAAATCCGGGACAGGGTCTTCTTGACACCATATATTTT; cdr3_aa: CASSQNPGQGLLDTIYF
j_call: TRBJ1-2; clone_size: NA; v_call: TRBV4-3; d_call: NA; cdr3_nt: TGCGCCAGCAGCCAAGTACTTAGCGAGGGCGACGGCTACACCTTC; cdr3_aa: CASSQVLSEGDGYTF
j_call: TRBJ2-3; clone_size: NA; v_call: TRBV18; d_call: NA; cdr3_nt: TGTGCCAGCTCACCACGGAGTAGCGCAGATACGCAGTATTTT; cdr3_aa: CASSPRSSADTQYF
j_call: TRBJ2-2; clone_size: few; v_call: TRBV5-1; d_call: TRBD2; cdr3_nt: TGCGCCAGCAGCTTGGATCCTAGCGGCACCGGGGAGCTGTTTTTT; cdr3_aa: CASSLDPSGTGELFF
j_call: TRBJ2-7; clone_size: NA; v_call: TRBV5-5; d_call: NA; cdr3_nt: TGTGCCAGCAGCTTTGCCGACCGGGGCCCGTCATCCTACGAGCAGTACTTC; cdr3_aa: CASSFADRGPSSYEQYF
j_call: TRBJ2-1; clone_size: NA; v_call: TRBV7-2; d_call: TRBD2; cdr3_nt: TGTGCCAGCCTCCCCCGGAGCGGGGGGGCCAATGAGCAGTTCTTC; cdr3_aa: CASLPRSGGANEQFF
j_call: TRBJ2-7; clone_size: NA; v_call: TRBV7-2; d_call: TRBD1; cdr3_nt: TGTGCCAGCAGCTCCATCCCGGGGCAGGGGGCCTACTACGAGCAGTACTTC; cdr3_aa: CASSSIPGQGAYYEQYF
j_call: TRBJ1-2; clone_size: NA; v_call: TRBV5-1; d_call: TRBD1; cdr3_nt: TGCGCCAGCAGCGAGACAGGGGGACATTATGGCTACACCTTC; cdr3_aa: CASSETGGHYGYTF
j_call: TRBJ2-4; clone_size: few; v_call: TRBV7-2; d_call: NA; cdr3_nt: TGTGCCAGCAGCTTGAGGGGGGGCCTAGGAGAGCAGTACTTC; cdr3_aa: CASSLRGGLGEQYF
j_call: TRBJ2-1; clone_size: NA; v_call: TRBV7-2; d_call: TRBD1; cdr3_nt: TGTGCCAGCAGCTTAAATCGACAGGGGCAGTTCTTC; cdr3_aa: CASSLNRQGQFF
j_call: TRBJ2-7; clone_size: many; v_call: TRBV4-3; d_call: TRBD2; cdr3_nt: TGCGCCAGCAGCCACGGGACTAGCGGATACGAGCAGTACTTC; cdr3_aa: CASSHGTSGYEQYF
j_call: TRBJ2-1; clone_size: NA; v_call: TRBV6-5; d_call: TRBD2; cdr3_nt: TGTGCCAGCAGCCTCGGGGGGGCCGGAGAGACCCAGTTCTTC; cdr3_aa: CASSLGGAGETQFF
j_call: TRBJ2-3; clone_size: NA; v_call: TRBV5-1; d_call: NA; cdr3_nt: TGCGCCAGCAGCTTGCCCACGGCGGCAGATACGCAGTATTTT; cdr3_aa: CASSLPTAADTQYF
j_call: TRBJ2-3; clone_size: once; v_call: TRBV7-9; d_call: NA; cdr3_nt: TGTGCCAGCAGCTTCTTCGCAGATACGCAGTATTTT; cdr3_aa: CASSFFADTQYF
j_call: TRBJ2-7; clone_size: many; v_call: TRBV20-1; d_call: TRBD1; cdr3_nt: TGCAGTGCTAGAGTGGGGACAGGGTGGGGCGAGCAGTACTTC; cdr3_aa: CSARVGTGWGEQYF
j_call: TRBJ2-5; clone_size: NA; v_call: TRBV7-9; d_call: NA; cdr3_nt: TGTGCCAGCAGCTTAGCGCTTACGGGCAGCCGAGAGACCCAGTACTTC; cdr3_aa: CASSLALTGSRETQYF
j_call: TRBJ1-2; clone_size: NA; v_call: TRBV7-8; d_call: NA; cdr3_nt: TGTGCCAGCAGCTTTGCCAGGGGAGACTATGGCTACACCTTC; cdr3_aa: CASSFARGDYGYTF
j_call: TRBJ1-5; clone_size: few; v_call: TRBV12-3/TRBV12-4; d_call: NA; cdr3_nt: TGTGCCAGCAGTTTTCGGGGGGTGAAGCCCCAGCATTTT; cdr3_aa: CASSFRGVKPQHF
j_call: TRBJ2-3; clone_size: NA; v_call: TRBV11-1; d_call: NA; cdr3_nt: TGTGCCAGCAGCTTCCCCAAAGAAGCACGGTCATCTAGCACAGATACGCAGTATTTT; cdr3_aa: CASSFPKEARSSSTDTQYF
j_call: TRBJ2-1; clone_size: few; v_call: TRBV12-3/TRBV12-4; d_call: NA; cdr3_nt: TGTGCCAGCATACGCCTGAGCGAATCCACCTACAATGAGCAGTTCTTC; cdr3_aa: CASIRLSESTYNEQFF
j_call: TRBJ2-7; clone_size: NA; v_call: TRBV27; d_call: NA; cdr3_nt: TGTGCCAGCAGCTCTTTGGGAAACACCCTCGAGCAGTACTTC; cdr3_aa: CASSSLGNTLEQYF
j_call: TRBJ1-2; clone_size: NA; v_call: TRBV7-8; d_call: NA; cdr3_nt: TGTGCCAGCAGCTCGGGTGTTCTCGACTATGGCTACACCTTC; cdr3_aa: CASSSGVLDYGYTF
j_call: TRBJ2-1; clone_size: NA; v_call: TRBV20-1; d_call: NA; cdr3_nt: TGCAGTGCTAGGCGGATGGGCGCCGGGACTCACAATGAGCAGTTCTTC; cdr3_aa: CSARRMGAGTHNEQFF
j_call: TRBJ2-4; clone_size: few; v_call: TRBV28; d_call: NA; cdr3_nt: TGTGCCAGCAGCCCTCAGGACCCTGGGGACATTCAGTACTTC; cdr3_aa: CASSPQDPGDIQYF
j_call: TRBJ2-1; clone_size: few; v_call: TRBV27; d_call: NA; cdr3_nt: TGTGCCAGCAGTTTACAGGAGGCCGGGGACAATGAGCAGTTCTTC; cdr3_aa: CASSLQEAGDNEQFF